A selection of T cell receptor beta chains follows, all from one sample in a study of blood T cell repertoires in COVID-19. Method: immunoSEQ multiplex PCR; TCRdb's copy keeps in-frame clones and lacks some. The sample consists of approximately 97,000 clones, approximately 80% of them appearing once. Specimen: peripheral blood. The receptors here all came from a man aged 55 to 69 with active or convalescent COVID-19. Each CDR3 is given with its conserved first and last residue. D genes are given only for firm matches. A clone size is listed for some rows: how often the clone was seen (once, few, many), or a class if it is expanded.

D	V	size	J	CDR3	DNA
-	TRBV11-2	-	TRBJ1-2	CASSLGNSYGYTF	TGTGCCAGCAGCTTAGGAAACTCCTATGGCTACACCTTC
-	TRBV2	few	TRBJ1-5	CASSEGRGSQPQHF	TGTGCCAGCAGTGAGGGGAGGGGTAGTCAGCCCCAGCATTTT
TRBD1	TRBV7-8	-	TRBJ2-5	CASSPPAGGQETQYF	TGTGCCAGCAGCCCCCCGGCAGGGGGACAAGAGACCCAGTACTTC
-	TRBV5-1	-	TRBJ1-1	CASSPRQSNTEAFF	TGCGCCAGCAGCCCCAGGCAATCGAACACTGAAGCTTTCTTT
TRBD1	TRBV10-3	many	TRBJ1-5	CAISEDRDAQPQHF	TGTGCCATCAGTGAGGACAGGGATGCACAGCCCCAGCATTTT
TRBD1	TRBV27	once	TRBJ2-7	CASSFGQGTGEQYF	TGTGCCAGCAGTTTTGGACAGGGAACTGGGGAGCAGTACTTC
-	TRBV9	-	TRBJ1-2	CASSAGVGYGYTF	TGTGCCAGCAGTGCCGGGGTGGGCTATGGCTACACCTTC
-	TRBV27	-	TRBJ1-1	CASRRGPNTEAFF	TGTGCCAGCAGGCGGGGTCCAAACACTGAAGCTTTCTTT
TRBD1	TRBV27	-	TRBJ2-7	CASSSQGVYEQYF	TGTGCCAGCAGTTCTCAGGGGGTCTACGAGCAGTACTTC
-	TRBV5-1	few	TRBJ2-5	CASSSRGSQETQYF	TGCGCCAGCAGCAGCCGGGGGTCCCAAGAGACCCAGTACTTC
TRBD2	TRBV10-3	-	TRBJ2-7	CAISPTSGRAYEQYF	TGTGCCATCAGCCCGACTAGCGGGAGGGCCTACGAGCAGTACTTC
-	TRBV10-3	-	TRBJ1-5	CAIRGQLNQPQHF	TGTGCCATCAGGGGGCAACTCAATCAGCCCCAGCATTTT
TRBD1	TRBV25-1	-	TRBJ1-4	CASSLTGINEKLFF	TGTGCCAGCAGTCTGACAGGGATTAATGAAAAACTGTTTTTT
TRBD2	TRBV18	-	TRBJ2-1	CASSPPSSGGGNEQFF	TGTGCCAGCTCACCACCGAGTAGCGGGGGGGGCAATGAGCAGTTCTTC
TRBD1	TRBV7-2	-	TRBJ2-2	CASSPRTGVNTGELFF	TGTGCCAGCAGCCCAAGGACAGGGGTGAACACCGGGGAGCTGTTTTTT
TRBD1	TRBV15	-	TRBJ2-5	CATNNPAGGNQETQYF	TGTGCCACCAACAACCCCGCAGGGGGAAACCAAGAGACCCAGTACTTC
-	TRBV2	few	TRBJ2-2	CASTWGGTGTGELFF	TGTGCCAGCACTTGGGGGGGTACAGGGACCGGGGAGCTGTTTTTT
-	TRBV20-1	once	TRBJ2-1	CSATTSNEQFF	TGCAGTGCTACCACTTCCAATGAGCAGTTCTTC
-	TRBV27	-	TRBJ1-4	CASSFAPQGKLFF	TGTGCCAGCAGTTTCGCACCGCAGGGAAAACTGTTTTTT
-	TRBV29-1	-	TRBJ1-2	CSGEGQLDGYTF	TGCAGCGGCGAAGGACAGCTGGATGGCTACACCTTC
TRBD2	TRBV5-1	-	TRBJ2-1	CASSPLSGSLSPQQFF	TGCGCCAGCAGCCCCCTGAGCGGGAGCCTCAGTCCTCAGCAGTTCTTC
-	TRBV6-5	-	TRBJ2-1	CASSFFAGGEQFF	TGTGCCAGCAGTTTCTTTGCCGGGGGTGAGCAGTTCTTC
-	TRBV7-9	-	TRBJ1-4	CASSAQGWTNEKLFF	TGTGCCAGCAGCGCCCAGGGGTGGACTAATGAAAAACTGTTTTTT
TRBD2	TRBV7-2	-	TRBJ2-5	CASSLVPRTSGSMAQYF	TGTGCCAGCAGCTTAGTCCCCAGGACTAGCGGGAGCATGGCCCAGTACTTC
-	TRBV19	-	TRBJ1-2	CASTLAGDSNYGYTF	TGTGCCAGTACCCTTGCTGGAGACAGTAACTATGGCTACACCTTC
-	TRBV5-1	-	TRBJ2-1	CASSLPPEGAKSSYNEQFF	TGCGCCAGCAGCTTACCACCGGAGGGGGCGAAGAGCTCCTACAATGAGCAGTTCTTC
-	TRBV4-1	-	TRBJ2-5	CASSQNRVRRQETQYF	TGCGCCAGCAGCCAAAATCGCGTCAGGCGACAAGAGACCCAGTACTTC
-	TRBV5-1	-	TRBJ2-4	CASSLAEVGVLAKNIQYF	TGCGCCAGCAGCTTGGCCGAGGTGGGAGTACTGGCCAAAAACATTCAGTACTTC
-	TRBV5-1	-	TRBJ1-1	CASSLVAGATFF	TGCGCCAGCAGCTTGGTGGCGGGGGCGACTTTCTTT
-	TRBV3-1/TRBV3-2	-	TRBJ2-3	CASSQDGGSWQYF	TGTGCCAGCAGCCAAGACGGAGGGAGTTGGCAGTATTTT
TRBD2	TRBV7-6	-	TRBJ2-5	CASSLNSGFQETQYF	TGTGCCAGCAGCTTAAATAGCGGGTTCCAAGAGACCCAGTACTTC
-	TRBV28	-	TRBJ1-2	CASSRPTSVYGYTF	TGTGCCAGCAGCCGGCCGACTTCAGTGTATGGCTACACCTTC
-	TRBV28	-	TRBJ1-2	CASSAGGTGYTF	TGTGCCAGCTCCGCCGGGGGTACGGGCTACACCTTC
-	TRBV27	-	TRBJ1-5	CASSYQKNQPQHF	TGTGCCAGCAGTTACCAGAAAAATCAGCCCCAGCATTTT
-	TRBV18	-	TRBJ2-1	CASSPVGGDFGNEQFF	TGTGCCAGCTCACCCGTAGGGGGAGACTTTGGCAATGAGCAGTTCTTC
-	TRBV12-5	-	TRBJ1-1	CASALRQGTTEAFF	TGTGCTAGTGCCCTCCGCCAGGGGACCACTGAAGCTTTCTTT
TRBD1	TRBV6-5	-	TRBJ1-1	CASIKGGAYSEAFF	TGTGCCAGCATCAAAGGGGGCGCCTATTCTGAAGCTTTCTTT
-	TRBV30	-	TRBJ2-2	CAWNPQGPGPGELFF	TGTGCCTGGAACCCACAGGGTCCTGGGCCCGGGGAGCTGTTTTTT
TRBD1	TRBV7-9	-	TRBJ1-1	CASSNRDRNTEAFF	TGTGCCAGCAGCAACCGGGACAGGAACACTGAAGCTTTCTTT
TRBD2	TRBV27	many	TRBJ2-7	CASSFRGAYEQYF	TGTGCCAGCAGTTTCCGGGGGGCCTACGAGCAGTACTTC
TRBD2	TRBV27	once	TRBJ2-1	CASSTQPAGGRGEQFF	TGTGCCAGCAGTACACAACCGGCGGGAGGGCGGGGTGAGCAGTTCTTC
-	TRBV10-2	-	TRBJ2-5	CASSEARGTQYF	TGCGCCAGCAGTGAAGCCCGGGGAACCCAGTACTTC
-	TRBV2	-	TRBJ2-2	CASRASAIAGELFF	TGTGCCAGCAGGGCTAGCGCAATCGCGGGGGAGCTGTTTTTT
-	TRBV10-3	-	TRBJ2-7	CATQDSYEQYF	TGTGCCACCCAGGACAGTTACGAGCAGTACTTC
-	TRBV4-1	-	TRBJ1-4	CASSQRLATNEKLFF	TGCGCCAGCAGCCAACGACTTGCAACTAATGAAAAACTGTTTTTT
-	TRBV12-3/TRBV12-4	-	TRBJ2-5	CASSPDRRETQYF	TGTGCCAGCAGCCCCGACAGGAGGGAGACCCAGTACTTC
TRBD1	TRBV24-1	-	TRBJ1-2	CATSEKTGGIYGYTF	TGTGCCACCAGTGAGAAGACAGGGGGGATCTATGGCTACACCTTC
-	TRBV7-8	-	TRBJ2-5	CASSLVQGGWETQYF	TGTGCCAGCAGCTTAGTACAGGGAGGGTGGGAGACCCAGTACTTC
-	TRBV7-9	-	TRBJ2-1	CASSLASNEQFF	TGTGCCAGCAGCTTAGCGAGCAATGAGCAGTTCTTC
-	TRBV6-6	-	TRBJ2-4	CASSAGSSKNIQYF	TGTGCCAGCAGTGCCGGGTCGTCCAAAAACATTCAGTACTTC
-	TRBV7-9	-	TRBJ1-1	CASSLESSTEAFF	TGTGCCAGCAGCCTGGAGAGTTCGACTGAAGCTTTCTTT
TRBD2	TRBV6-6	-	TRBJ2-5	CASSIAGTSGQYF	TGTGCCAGCAGTATCGCCGGGACTAGCGGCCAGTACTTC
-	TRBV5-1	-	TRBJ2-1	CASSEVTTNEQFF	TGCGCCAGCAGCGAGGTTACTACCAATGAGCAGTTCTTC
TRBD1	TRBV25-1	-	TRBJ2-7	CASTPGQGSEQYF	TGTGCCAGCACACCGGGACAGGGGAGTGAGCAGTACTTC
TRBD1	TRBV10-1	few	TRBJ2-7	CASSGPGQGSPSYEQYF	TGCGCCAGCAGTGGTCCGGGACAGGGGTCGCCCTCCTACGAGCAGTACTTC
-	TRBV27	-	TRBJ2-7	CASPFFGGEQYF	TGTGCCAGCCCCTTTTTTGGCGGCGAGCAGTACTTC
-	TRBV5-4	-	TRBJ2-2	CASSLMGGRPGELFF	TGTGCCAGCAGCTTAATGGGAGGAAGGCCCGGGGAGCTGTTTTTT
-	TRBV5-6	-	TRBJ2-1	CASSSGPQAYNEQFF	TGTGCCAGCAGCTCCGGGCCACAGGCCTACAATGAGCAGTTCTTC